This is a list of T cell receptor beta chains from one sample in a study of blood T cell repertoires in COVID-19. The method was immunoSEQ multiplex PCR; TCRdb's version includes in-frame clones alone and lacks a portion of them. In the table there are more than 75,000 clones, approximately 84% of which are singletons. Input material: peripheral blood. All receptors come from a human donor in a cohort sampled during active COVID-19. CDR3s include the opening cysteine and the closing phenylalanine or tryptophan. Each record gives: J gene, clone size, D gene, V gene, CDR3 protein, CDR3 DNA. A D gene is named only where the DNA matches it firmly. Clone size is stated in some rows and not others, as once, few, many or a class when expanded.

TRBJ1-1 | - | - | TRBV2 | CASSGKGLIGNTEAFF | TGTGCCAGCAGCGGGAAGGGACTCATAGGGAACACTGAAGCTTTCTTT
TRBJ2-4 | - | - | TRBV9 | CASSVEAGAVENIQYF | TGTGCCAGCAGCGTAGAGGCGGGGGCGGTTGAAAACATTCAGTACTTC
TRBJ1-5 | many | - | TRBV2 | CASSVGGSRHQPQHF | TGTGCCAGCAGTGTTGGAGGGAGTCGGCATCAGCCCCAGCATTTT
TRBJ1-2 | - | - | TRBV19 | CASSIFGDGYTF | TGTGCCAGTAGTATATTCGGTGATGGCTACACCTTC
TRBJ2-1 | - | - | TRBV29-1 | CSVEVDPVTGRYNEQFF | TGCAGCGTTGAAGTCGACCCCGTGACAGGCCGGTACAATGAGCAGTTCTTC
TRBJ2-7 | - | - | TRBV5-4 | CASSAWWGDGSEQYF | TGTGCCAGCAGCGCCTGGTGGGGGGACGGATCCGAGCAGTACTTC
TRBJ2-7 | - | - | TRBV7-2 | CASSLSRGRSYEQYF | TGTGCCAGCAGCTTGTCGCGGGGACGCTCCTACGAGCAGTACTTC
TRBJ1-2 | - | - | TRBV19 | CASSSPNYGYTF | TGTGCCAGTAGTAGTCCAAACTATGGCTACACCTTC
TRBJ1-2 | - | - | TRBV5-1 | CATKQGTNYGYTF | TGCGCCACCAAACAGGGTACTAACTATGGCTACACCTTC
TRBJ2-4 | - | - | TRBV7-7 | CASSSHPPRGGSKNIQYF | TGTGCCAGCAGCTCCCACCCTCCCCGGGGAGGATCCAAAAACATTCAGTACTTC
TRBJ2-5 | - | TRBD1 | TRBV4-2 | CASSQESGTGQETQYF | TGTGCCAGCAGCCAAGAAAGTGGGACAGGGCAAGAGACCCAGTACTTC
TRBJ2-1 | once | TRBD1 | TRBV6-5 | CASSRPGQGRDEQFF | TGTGCCAGCAGTCGACCGGGACAGGGAAGGGATGAGCAGTTCTTC
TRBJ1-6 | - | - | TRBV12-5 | CASGPPGSYNSPLHF | TGTGCTAGTGGTCCCCCGGGGTCCTATAATTCACCCCTCCACTTT
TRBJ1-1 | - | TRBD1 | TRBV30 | CAWRKGQGDTEAFF | TGTGCCTGGAGGAAGGGACAGGGGGATACTGAAGCTTTCTTT
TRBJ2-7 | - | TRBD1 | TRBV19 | CASRTGEHEQYF | TGTGCCAGTAGGACAGGGGAGCACGAGCAGTACTTC
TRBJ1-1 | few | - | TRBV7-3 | CASSLTSGMNTEAFF | TGTGCCAGCAGCTTAACGTCAGGAATGAACACTGAAGCTTTCTTT
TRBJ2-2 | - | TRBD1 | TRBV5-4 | CASSTPGQGTAGELFF | TGTGCCAGCAGCACACCGGGACAGGGGACGGCCGGGGAGCTGTTTTTT
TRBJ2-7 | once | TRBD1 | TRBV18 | CASSPGQGTYEQYF | TGTGCCAGCTCACCCGGACAGGGGACATACGAGCAGTACTTC
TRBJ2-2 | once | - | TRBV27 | CASSLSPGIGTGELFF | TGTGCCAGCAGCCTATCCCCAGGGATTGGAACCGGGGAGCTGTTTTTT
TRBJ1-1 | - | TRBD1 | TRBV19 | CASRYEDREAFF | TGTGCCAGTCGATACGAAGACAGGGAGGCTTTCTTT
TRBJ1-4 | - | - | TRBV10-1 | CASRRWGKRLYGTNEKLFF | TGCGCCAGCCGACGCTGGGGCAAGCGACTGTACGGAACTAATGAAAAACTGTTTTTT
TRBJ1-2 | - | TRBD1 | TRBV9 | CASSADRETGGTSYGYTF | TGTGCCAGCAGCGCGGACCGAGAAACAGGGGGCACTTCCTATGGCTACACCTTC
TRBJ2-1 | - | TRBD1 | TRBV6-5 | CAGSKTGAPNEQFF | TGTGCCGGCAGTAAGACAGGGGCCCCCAATGAGCAGTTCTTC
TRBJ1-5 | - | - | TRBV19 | CASSIGPQQHF | TGTGCCAGTAGTATAGGCCCCCAGCAGCATTTT
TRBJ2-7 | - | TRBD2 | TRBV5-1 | CASSYLAGGPGEQYF | TGCGCCAGCAGCTACCTAGCGGGGGGGCCCGGCGAGCAGTACTTC
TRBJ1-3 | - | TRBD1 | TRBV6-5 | CASSYRQGGNTIYF | TGTGCCAGCAGTTACCGACAGGGTGGAAACACCATATATTTT
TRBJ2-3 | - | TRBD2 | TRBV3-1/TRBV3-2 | CASSQAPGTRDTDTQYF | TGTGCCAGCAGCCAGGCTCCCGGGACTAGGGACACAGATACGCAGTATTTT
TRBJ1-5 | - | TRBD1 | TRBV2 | CASSATGPDQPQHF | TGTGCCAGCAGTGCGACAGGGCCCGATCAGCCCCAGCATTTT
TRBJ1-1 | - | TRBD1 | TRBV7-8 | CASSRTGNRNTEAFF | TGTGCCAGCAGCCGGACAGGGAATCGGAACACTGAAGCTTTCTTT
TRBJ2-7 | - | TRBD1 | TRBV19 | CASSLRDRAGYEQYF | TGTGCCAGTAGTTTGCGGGACAGGGCTGGCTACGAGCAGTACTTC
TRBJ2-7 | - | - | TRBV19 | CASSENSGENGVNEQYF | TGTGCCAGTAGTGAAAATTCAGGGGAAAACGGGGTGAACGAGCAGTACTTC
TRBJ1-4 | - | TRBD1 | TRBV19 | CASSTGTVSEKLFF | TGTGCCAGTAGTACCGGGACAGTTTCTGAAAAACTGTTTTTT
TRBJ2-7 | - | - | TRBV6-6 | CASSYAAGPNYEQYF | TGTGCCAGCAGTTACGCGGCGGGGCCAAACTACGAGCAGTACTTC
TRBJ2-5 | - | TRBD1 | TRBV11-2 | CASSPTGGAGETQYF | TGTGCCAGCAGCCCTACAGGGGGCGCGGGAGAGACCCAGTACTTC
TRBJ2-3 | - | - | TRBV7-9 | CASSLALPRDTDTQYF | TGTGCCAGCAGCTTAGCCCTCCCTCGCGACACAGATACGCAGTATTTT
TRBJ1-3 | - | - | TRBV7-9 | CASSLAGSSGNTIYF | TGTGCCAGCAGCTTAGCAGGGAGTTCTGGAAACACCATATATTTT
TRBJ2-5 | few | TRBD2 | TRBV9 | CASSPSAGSGGSETQYF | TGTGCCAGCAGCCCCTCGGCGGGAAGCGGGGGGTCGGAGACCCAGTACTTC
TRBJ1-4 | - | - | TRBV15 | CATSQRTPEKLFF | TGTGCCACCAGCCAGCGGACGCCCGAAAAACTGTTTTTT
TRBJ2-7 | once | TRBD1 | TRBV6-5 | CASSPDRWNIYEQYF | TGTGCCAGCAGTCCGGACAGGTGGAATATCTACGAGCAGTACTTC
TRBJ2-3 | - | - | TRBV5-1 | CASSLNGALSTDTQYF | TGCGCCAGCAGCTTGAATGGGGCATTAAGCACAGATACGCAGTATTTT
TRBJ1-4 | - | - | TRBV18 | CASSSGDNEKLFF | TGTGCCAGCTCATCGGGGGATAATGAAAAACTGTTTTTT
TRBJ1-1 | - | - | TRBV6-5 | CASSYSTTTNTEAFF | TGTGCCAGCAGTTACTCGACAACCACGAACACTGAAGCTTTCTTT
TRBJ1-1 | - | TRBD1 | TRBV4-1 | CASSQGQGGNTEAFF | TGCGCCAGCAGCCAAGGACAGGGGGGAAACACTGAAGCTTTCTTT
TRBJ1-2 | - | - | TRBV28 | CASKGARIYNYGYTF | TGTGCCAGCAAAGGGGCCAGAATATATAACTATGGCTACACCTTC
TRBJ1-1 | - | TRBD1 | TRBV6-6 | CASSYPGTGMAEAFF | TGTGCCAGCAGTTACCCCGGGACAGGGATGGCTGAAGCTTTCTTT
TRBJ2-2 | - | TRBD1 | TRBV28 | CASRAQGCRGAVF | TGTGCCAGCAGAGCACAGGGGTGCCGGGGAGCTGTTTTT
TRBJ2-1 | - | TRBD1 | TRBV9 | CASSVGGVSGQGFYNEQFF | TGTGCCAGCAGCGTAGGAGGCGTTTCGGGACAGGGGTTCTACAATGAGCAGTTCTTC
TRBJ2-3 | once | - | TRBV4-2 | CASSQDSVSTDTQYF | TGTGCCAGCAGCCAAGATTCGGTGAGCACAGATACGCAGTATTTT
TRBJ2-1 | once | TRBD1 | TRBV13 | CASSLDRGRDNEQFF | TGTGCCAGCAGCTTAGACAGGGGTCGGGACAATGAGCAGTTCTTC